This TCR beta chain derives from a study of shared clonotypes between healthy human individuals. The CDR3 totals 15 residues. Trimming shortened V by 4 bases and J by 1 base, and 14 bases separated the two germline ends. Germline V gene sequence: CDR1 WSHSY, CDR2 SAAADI. Only in-frame clones appear in the TCRdb table, and some are missing; sequencing was by immunoSEQ multiplex PCR. This sample has around 2.1 million clones; almost 96% occur once, and the top ten carry roughly 0.13%. The sample comprised naive CD4+ T cells sorted from blood. Subset of the sample: CD45RA+ positively selected. This clonotype was obtained from a young man in good health. The genes are TRBV10-2 and TRBJ2-7; perhaps TRBD1 as D (6 bases). The CDR3 sequence: CASSGRGQGSYEQYF. The CDR3 nucleotides are TGCGCCAGCAGTGGCAGGGGTCAGGGGTCCTACGAGCAGTACTTC.